This passage covers 16 T cell receptor beta chains from one sample sequenced in a study of response to subunit inactivated influenza vaccine. TCRdb itself ran the RT-PCR reads through MiXCR, one entry per CDR3 protein. The sample has hundreds of thousands of distinct CDR3 sequences; roughly an eighth are singletons. The sample consisted of non-naive T cells sorted from PBMCs, taken 14 to 15 days before vaccination. These TCRs come from a man aged 45-60 years who received an inactivated influenza vaccine.

This clonotype was seen a handful of times. The chain has TRBV27 and TRBJ1-6, with 7 bases lining up with TRBD1. With V trimmed by 5 bases and J by 2 bases, 3 bases remained unmatched. Per germline, CDR1 MNHEY and CDR2 SMNVEV (reference sequence). This CDR3 region has 15 residues. The CDR3 nucleotides are TGTGCCAGCAGTGCACAGGGGCCCTATAATTCACCCCTCCACTTT. The encoded protein is CASSAQGPYNSPLHF.

This clonotype has ten or more counts. The chain has TRBV6-2 or TRBV6-3 and TRBJ2-2, with a weak D call TRBD2 (6 bases). The CDR3 consists of 15 residues. The germline V gene has CDR1 MNHEY and CDR2 SVGEGT. V lost 6 bases to trimming and J lost 4 bases, with 15 bases between them. Written as DNA, the CDR3 is TGTGCCAGCAGCCCAGGACGGGACTTCACCGGGGAGCTGTTTTTT. This sequence encodes CASSPGRDFTGELFF.

The J gene is TRBJ2-3, the V gene TRBV18, with TRBD2 identical over 8 bases. CDR3 length: 16 amino acids. CDR1 KGHSH and CDR2 LQKENI come from the germline V gene. The V gene end was trimmed by 3 bases and the J gene end by 2 bases; junction bases not matched to a gene: 7. DNA for the CDR3: TGTGCCAGCTCACCCCGGCGGGAGGCCCCCACAGATACGCAGTATTTT. This gives the protein CASSPRREAPTDTQYF. Filled out from reference TRBV18 and TRBJ2-3, the complete variable domain reads NAGVMQNPRHLVRRRGQEARLRCSPMKGHSHVYWYRQLPEEGLKFMVYLQKENIIDESGMPKERFSAEFPKEGPSILRIQQVVRGDSAAYFCASSPRREAPTDTQYFGPGTRLTVL.

The CDR3 DNA reads TGTGCCAGCAGCCTAGGCCAGTGGGATACGCAGTATTTT. It is translated as CASSLGQWDTQYF. The chain recombines TRBV7-8 with TRBJ2-3; the D is unclear. Germline V gene lookup returns CDR1 SGHVS and CDR2 FQNEAQ. V dropped 5 bases and J dropped 6 bases, with 12 bases sitting between them. The CDR3 has 13 amino acids.

CDR3 in DNA: TGTGCCAGCAGCTTAGCCTCCAGCGGGAGTACCCATGAGCAGTTCTTC. Translation: CASSLASSGSTHEQFF. The chain carries TRBV7-6 and TRBJ2-1; 8 bases fit TRBD2. The trim removed 0 bases at V and 8 bases at J, leaving 9 bases unmatched. The V gene's germline CDR1 is SGHVS and CDR2 FNYEAQ. The CDR3 covers 16 residues.

This clonotype has a count of ten or more. The chain links TRBV6-4 to TRBJ1-1; D not resolved. This CDR3 has 12 residues. With 6 bases removed from V and 5 bases from J, the gap between germline ends came to 10 bases. CDR1 is MRHNA and CDR2 is SNTAGT in the germline V gene. This CDR3 reads CASSPRPTEAFF. CDR3 bases: TGTGCCAGCAGCCCCCGGCCTACTGAAGCTTTCTTT.

This sequence joins TRBV7-3 and TRBJ2-5; tentatively, D is TRBD1 or TRBD2 (5 bases each). This CDR3 spans 16 amino acids. The V gene lost 0 bases and the J gene lost 6 bases, with 17 bases spanning the gap. CDR1 SGHTA and CDR2 FQGTGA come from the germline V gene. The CDR3 is CASSLTGAAPRKTQYF. As DNA, the CDR3 is TGTGCCAGCAGCTTAACCGGGGCGGCACCTAGGAAGACCCAGTACTTC.

This sequence joins TRBV28 and TRBJ1-4; the D gene is possibly TRBD1 (5 bases). The germline V gene encodes CDR1 MDHEN and CDR2 SYDVKM. The CDR3 consists of 14 residues. The V end lost 6 bases, the J end lost 10 bases, and 18 bases lay between the germline ends. The CDR3 loop is CASRRDLGLRKLFF. The CDR3 region has the DNA TGTGCCAGCAGACGGGACCTGGGACTGAGAAAACTGTTTTTT.

The chain employs TRBV20-1 and TRBJ1-2, with D maybe TRBD1 (6 bases). Germline CDR1 reads DFQATT; CDR2 reads SNEGSKA (reference sequence). Between the trimmed V and J ends, which lost 1 base and 2 bases, there was a span of 14 bases. The CDR3 contains 15 residues. The CDR3 nucleotides are TGCAGTGCTAGAGTTCGGACAGCGGACAACTATGGCTACACCTTC. Residues: CSARVRTADNYGYTF.

This clonotype was seen ten or more times. The chain recombines TRBV5-1 with TRBJ2-1; D is undetermined. Germline V CDR1 and CDR2: SGHRS, YFSETQ. This CDR3 spans 14 amino acids. With 0 bases removed from V and 7 bases from J, the gap between germline ends came to 11 bases. DNA for the CDR3: TGCGCCAGCAGCTTGGGTCAGGAGATAAATGAGCAGTTCTTC. It yields the protein CASSLGQEINEQFF.

This clonotype has only a few counts. This chain connects TRBV11-2 to TRBJ2-3; D is tentatively TRBD1 or TRBD2 (5 bases each). CDR1 and CDR2 (germline): SGHAT, FQNNGV. This CDR3 region has 12 residues. V gave up 5 bases and J gave up 11 bases, with 14 bases separating them. The CDR3 reads CASSKQDREQYF. CDR3 in DNA: TGTGCCAGCAGCAAACAGGACCGGGAGCAGTATTTT.

The V and J genes are TRBV7-9 and TRBJ2-3; the D is unclear. Per germline, CDR1 SEHNR and CDR2 FQNEAQ (reference sequence). Between the trimmed V and J ends, which lost 4 bases and 2 bases, there was a span of 7 bases. CDR3 size: 13 residues. The CDR3 protein is CASSSLVTDTQYF. The CDR3 DNA is TGTGCCAGCAGCTCATTAGTCACAGATACGCAGTATTTT. Together with reference TRBV7-9 and TRBJ2-3, the CDR3 gives the full variable domain: DTGVSQNPRHKITKRGQNVTFRCDPISEHNRLYWYRQTLGQGPEFLTYFQNEAQLEKSRLLSDRFSAERPKGSFSTLEIQRTEQGDSAMYLCASSSLVTDTQYFGPGTRLTVL.

This clonotype was found a few times. The J gene is TRBJ1-2, the V gene TRBV4-2, with a weak D call TRBD1 (6 bases). There are 14 residues in the CDR3. V dropped 0 bases and J dropped 5 bases, with 10 bases sitting between them. Germline V lookup: CDR1 LGHNA, CDR2 YNFKEQ. The CDR3 DNA is TGTGCCAGCAGCCAAGATAGCAGGGGATATGGCTACACCTTC. It translates to CASSQDSRGYGYTF.

This clonotype occurred many times. The rearrangement uses TRBV12-3 or TRBV12-4 and TRBJ2-6; maybe TRBD1 (5 bases). The CDR3 has 14 residues. V was trimmed by 6 bases and J by 1 base, leaving 7 bases between them. DNA for the CDR3: TGTGCCAGCAGCGCAGGGTCTGGGGCCAACGTCCTGACTTTC. Amino acids: CASSAGSGANVLTF.

V gene TRBV4-3 combines with J gene TRBJ2-5; D ambiguous. CDR3 size: 15 residues. In germline, CDR1 is LGHNA, CDR2 YSLEER. Trimming took 0 bases from V and 4 from J, leaving 12 bases between them. The CDR3, as DNA: TGCGCCAGCAGCCAAGATCTTGGGTGGTCAGAGACCCAGTACTTC. Its translation is CASSQDLGWSETQYF.

V usage is TRBV7-9 and J usage is TRBJ2-1; 7 positions match TRBD1. CDR1 is SEHNR and CDR2 is FQNEAQ in the germline V gene (reference sequence). The length of the CDR3 is 13 residues. Trimming at V came to 5 bases and at J to 8 bases, leaving 6 bases not matched to a gene. The CDR3 nucleotides are TGTGCCAGCAGCCGAGACAGGGACCATGAGCAGTTCTTC. This encodes CASSRDRDHEQFF.